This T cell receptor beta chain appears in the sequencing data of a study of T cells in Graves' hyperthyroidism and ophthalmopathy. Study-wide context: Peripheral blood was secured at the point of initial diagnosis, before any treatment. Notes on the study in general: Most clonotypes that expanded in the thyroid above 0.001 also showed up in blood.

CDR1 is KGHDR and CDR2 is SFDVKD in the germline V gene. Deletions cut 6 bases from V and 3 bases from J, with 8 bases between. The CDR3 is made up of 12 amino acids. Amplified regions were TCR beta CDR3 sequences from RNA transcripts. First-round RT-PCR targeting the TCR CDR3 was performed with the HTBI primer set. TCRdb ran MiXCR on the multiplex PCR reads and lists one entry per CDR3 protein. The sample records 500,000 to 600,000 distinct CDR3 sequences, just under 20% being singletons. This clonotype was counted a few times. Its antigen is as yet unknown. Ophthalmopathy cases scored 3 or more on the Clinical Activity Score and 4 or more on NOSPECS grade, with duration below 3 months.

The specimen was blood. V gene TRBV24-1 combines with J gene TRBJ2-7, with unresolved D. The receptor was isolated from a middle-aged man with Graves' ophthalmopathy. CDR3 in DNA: TGTGCCACCAGTATTTTTTACTACGAGCAGTACTTC. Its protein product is CATSIFYYEQYF.